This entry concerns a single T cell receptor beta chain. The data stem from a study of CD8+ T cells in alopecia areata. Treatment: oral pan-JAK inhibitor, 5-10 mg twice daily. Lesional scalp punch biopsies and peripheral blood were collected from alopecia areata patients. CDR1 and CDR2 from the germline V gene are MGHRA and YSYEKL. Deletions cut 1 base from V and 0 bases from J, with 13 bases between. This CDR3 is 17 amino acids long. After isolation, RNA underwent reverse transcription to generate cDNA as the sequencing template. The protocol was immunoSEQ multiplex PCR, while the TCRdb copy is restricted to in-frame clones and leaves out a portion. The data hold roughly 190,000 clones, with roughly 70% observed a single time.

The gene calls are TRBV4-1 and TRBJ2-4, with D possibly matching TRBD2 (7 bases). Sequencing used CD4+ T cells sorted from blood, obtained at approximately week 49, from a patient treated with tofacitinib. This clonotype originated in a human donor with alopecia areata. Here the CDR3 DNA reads TGCGCCAGCAGCCAAGTAGGGGGGGCCCGAGCCAAAAACATTCAGTACTTC. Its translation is CASSQVGGARAKNIQYF.